This TCR beta chain was captured in a study of blood T cell repertoires in COVID-19. Across the study: COVID-19 samples from acute and convalescent phases originated in the United States, Italy and Spain. Nucleic acid was either cDNA or gDNA, and it came from T cells, B-cell-depleted T cells, or PBMCs.

The CDR3 has 14 amino acids. V was trimmed by 0 bases and J by 4 bases, leaving 9 bases between them. Looked up from germline, CDR1 is SGHKS and CDR2 is YYEKEE (reference sequence). Original processing methods: Reference gene primer amplification gave estimated nucleated cell counts. Produced via immunoSEQ multiplex PCR; TCRdb's table is partial and in-frame only. From that table come the V and J calls and clone size; the DNA was used to work out D and trimming. The data show about 120,000 clones, with about nine tenths seen just once and 25% to 35% held by the top ten. The specimen was peripheral blood. The rearrangement links TRBV5-5 to TRBJ2-3; possible D gene TRBD1, 6 bases. The TCR sequence derives from a woman aged 70-85 years with acute or convalescent COVID-19. The CDR3 coding sequence is TGTGCCAGCAGCTTGGTACAGGGTCCAGATACGCAGTATTTT. Amino acids: CASSLVQGPDTQYF.